This T cell receptor beta chain comes out of a study of blood T cell repertoires in COVID-19. Overall study: The cDNA or gDNA used as material had been derived from T cells, B-cell-depleted T cells, or PBMCs.

Methods used by the authors: It was from reference gene primer amplification that nucleated cell counts were estimated. Measured with immunoSEQ multiplex PCR; TCRdb has only the in-frame clones, and not every one. V and J calls and clone size are as listed in that table; D and trimming were resolved from the DNA. The table records tens of thousands of clones, over 70% of them present only once. Between the trimmed V and J ends, which lost 4 bases and 8 bases, there was a span of 19 bases. The germline CDR1 and CDR2 sequences are SGHRS and YFSETQ. The CDR3 spans 15 residues. Sequencing used peripheral blood. This TCR came from a human donor in a cohort sampled during active COVID-19. This chain uses TRBV5-1 with TRBJ2-1; D may be TRBD2 (7 bases). The CDR3 bases are TGCGCCAGCAGCGTCAGCGGGCAGGGGAGGGATGAGCAGTTCTTC. It yields the protein CASSVSGQGRDEQFF.